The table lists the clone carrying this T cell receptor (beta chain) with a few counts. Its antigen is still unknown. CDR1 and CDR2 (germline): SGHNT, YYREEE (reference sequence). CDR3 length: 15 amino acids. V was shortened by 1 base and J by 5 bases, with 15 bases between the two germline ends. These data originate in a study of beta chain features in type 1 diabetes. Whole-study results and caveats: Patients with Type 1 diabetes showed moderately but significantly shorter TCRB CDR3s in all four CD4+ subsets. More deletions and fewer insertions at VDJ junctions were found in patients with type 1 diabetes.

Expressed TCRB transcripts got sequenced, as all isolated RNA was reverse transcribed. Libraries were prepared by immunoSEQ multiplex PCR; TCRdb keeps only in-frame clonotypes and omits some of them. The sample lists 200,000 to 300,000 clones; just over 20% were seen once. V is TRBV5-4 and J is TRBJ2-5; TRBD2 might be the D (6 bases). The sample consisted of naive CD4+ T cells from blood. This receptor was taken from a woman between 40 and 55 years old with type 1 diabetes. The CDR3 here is CASSLNGRAGETQYF. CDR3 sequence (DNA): TGTGCCAGCAGCTTGAATGGACGGGCGGGGGAGACCCAGTACTTC.